Included here is one T cell receptor beta chain sequence, with context. Produced via immunoSEQ multiplex PCR; TCRdb's table is partial and in-frame only. The sample yields about 990,000 clones, about 84% seen once. This record comes from a study of shared clonotypes between healthy human individuals. The CDR3 runs to 16 residues. Per germline, CDR1 MDHEN and CDR2 SYDVKM. The V end was cut by 6 bases, the J end by 0 bases, with 15 bases between. The rearrangement uses TRBV28 and TRBJ2-1; tentatively, D is TRBD2 (5 bases). Sample: memory CD4+ T cells from PBMCs. As to subset: CD45RA-negative fraction. The clonotype originates from a man younger than 35 in good health. Some clones in this sample may be carry-over from other donors' samples. CDR3 coding DNA: TGTGCCAGCAGCAGTAGAGCGGTCCCCTCCTACAATGAGCAGTTCTTC. Its protein product is CASSSRAVPSYNEQFF.